This is a list of T cell receptor beta chains from one sample in a study of Ad26.COV2.S vaccination and SARS-CoV-2 variants. Sequenced by immunoSEQ multiplex PCR; TCRdb stores in-frame clones only, minus some. The sample includes about 680,000 clones, roughly 90% seen only once; the top ten take 1.5%. Sequencing used peripheral blood, obtained in a trial of Ad26.COV2.S vaccine versus placebo. The receptor source for this set is a person aged 18-65 years who received the Ad26.COV2.S COVID-19 vaccine or a placebo. CDR3s leave out the opening cysteine and the closing phenylalanine or tryptophan.

V gene	J gene	CDR3 protein
TRBV7-3	TRBJ1-4	ASSLTGSPNEKLF
TRBV27	TRBJ1-6	ASSRSDYYGNSPLH
TRBV11-2	TRBJ2-7	ASSTLAGGRLYEQY
TRBV5-1	TRBJ2-3	ASLRADSSTDTQY
TRBV19	TRBJ1-5	ASSIQGGNQPQH
TRBV5-4	TRBJ1-1	ASSTGTQKGAF
TRBV19	TRBJ2-1	ASSTGLGNEQF
TRBV6-5	TRBJ1-5	ASSSQGYGQPQH
TRBV29-1	TRBJ1-4	SVVATGTGEKLF
TRBV12-3/TRBV12-4	TRBJ1-2	ASSLGLYGYT
TRBV7-2	TRBJ1-5	ASSSQGYQPQH
TRBV10-2	TRBJ1-1	ASSGDRDTEAF
TRBV7-9	TRBJ2-1	AGERENGQF
TRBV5-4	TRBJ2-7	ASSSGLLEPYEQY
TRBV29-1	TRBJ1-5	SVEIWAGQPQH
TRBV2	TRBJ2-5	ASSDPSGRSETQY
TRBV30	TRBJ2-7	AWSQGGHEQY
TRBV14	TRBJ1-4	ASSREWGQGTEKLF
TRBV11-2	TRBJ2-7	ASSLWQAAYEQY
TRBV2	TRBJ2-3	ASSIPPYTSTDTQY
TRBV6-2/TRBV6-3	TRBJ2-1	ASSYSWYEQF
TRBV7-9	TRBJ2-2	ATNSGELF